This TCR beta chain was recovered during a study of T cells expressing NK-cell markers. For the study at large: Eight donors were sequenced, of whom seven were HCMV-seropositive, while the remaining one was HCMV-seronegative. Study observations and caveats: Whether the expanded NKG2C+ T cell clones recognized HCMV remained unclear. Over 5 donors carried dominant NKG2C+ clonotypes that made up roughly 1.0-7.5% of their CD8+ T cells.

Germline assignment: CDR1 SGHVS and CDR2 FQNEAQ. The CDR3 totals 14 residues. Scientists made TCR beta cDNA using 5'RACE template switching with UMIs. TCRdb re-called the 5' RACE reads; one entry per CDR3 protein, DNA not given. This sample contains 550,000 to 600,000 distinct CDR3 sequences. Remarks on this clonotype: Its specificity is unknown.

The sequenced sample consisted of blood T cells: a sorted CD56 or NKG2C T cell subset, CD4+ or CD8+ T cells, or bulk PBMC T cells (not recorded which). The chain recombines TRBV7-8 with TRBJ2-1; TCRdb picks TRBD2, but there is no DNA to check that call. This TCR was sampled from a man between 18 and 29 years old in good health. The CDR3 loop reads CASSSPGTRDEQFF.